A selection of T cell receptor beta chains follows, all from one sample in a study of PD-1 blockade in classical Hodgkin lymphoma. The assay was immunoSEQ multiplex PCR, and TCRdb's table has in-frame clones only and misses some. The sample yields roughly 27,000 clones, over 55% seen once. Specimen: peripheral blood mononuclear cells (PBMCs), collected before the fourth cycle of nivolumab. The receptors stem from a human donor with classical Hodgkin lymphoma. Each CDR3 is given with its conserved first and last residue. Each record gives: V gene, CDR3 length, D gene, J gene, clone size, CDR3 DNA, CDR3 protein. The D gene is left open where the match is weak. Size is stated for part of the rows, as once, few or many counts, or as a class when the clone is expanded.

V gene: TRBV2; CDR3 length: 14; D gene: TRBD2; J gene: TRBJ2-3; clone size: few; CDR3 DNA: TGTGCCAGCACCAGGACTAGCGGGGCGGTTACGCAGTATTTT; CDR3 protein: CASTRTSGAVTQYF
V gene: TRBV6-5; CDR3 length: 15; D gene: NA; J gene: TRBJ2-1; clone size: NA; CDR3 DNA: TGTGCCAGCAGCCAGACTGGCAGCTCCTACAATGAGCAGTTCTTC; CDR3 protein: CASSQTGSSYNEQFF
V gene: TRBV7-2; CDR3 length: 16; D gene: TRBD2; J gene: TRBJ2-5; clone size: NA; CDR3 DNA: TGTGCCAGCAGCCCCCTGGGACTAGTTGGGGCAGAGACCCAGTACTTC; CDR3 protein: CASSPLGLVGAETQYF
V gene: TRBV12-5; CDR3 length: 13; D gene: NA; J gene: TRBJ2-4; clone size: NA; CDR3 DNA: TGTGCTAGCTTACAGGTAGCCAAAAACATTCAGTACTTC; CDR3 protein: CASLQVAKNIQYF
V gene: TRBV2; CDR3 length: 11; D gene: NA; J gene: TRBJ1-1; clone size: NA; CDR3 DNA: TGTGCCAGCAGTGAGCTGGGTTTAGCTTTCTTT; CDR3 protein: CASSELGLAFF
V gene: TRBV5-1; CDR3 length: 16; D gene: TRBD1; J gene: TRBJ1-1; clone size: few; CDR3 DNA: TGCGCCAGCAGCTTACTCTCAGGGGGCCCGAACACTGAAGCTTTCTTT; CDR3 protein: CASSLLSGGPNTEAFF
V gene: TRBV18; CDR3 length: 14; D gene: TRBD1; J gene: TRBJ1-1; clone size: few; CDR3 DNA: TGTGCCAGCTCACCTGGGACAGAGAACACTGAAGCTTTCTTT; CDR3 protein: CASSPGTENTEAFF
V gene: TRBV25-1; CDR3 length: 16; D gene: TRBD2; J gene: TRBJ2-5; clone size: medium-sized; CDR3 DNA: TGTGCCAGCAGTGGGGTAATAGCGGGAGTCGGGAAGACCCAGTACTTC; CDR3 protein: CASSGVIAGVGKTQYF
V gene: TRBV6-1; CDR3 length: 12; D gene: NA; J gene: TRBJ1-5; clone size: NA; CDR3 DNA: TGTGCCAGCAGTGAAAGGGCCCAGCCCCAGCATTTT; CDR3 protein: CASSERAQPQHF
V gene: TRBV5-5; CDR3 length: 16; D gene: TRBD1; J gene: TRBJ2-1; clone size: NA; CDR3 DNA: TGTGCCAGCAGCTTGGCCCGGGACAGGGGGGAGCATGAGCAGTTCTTC; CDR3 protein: CASSLARDRGEHEQFF
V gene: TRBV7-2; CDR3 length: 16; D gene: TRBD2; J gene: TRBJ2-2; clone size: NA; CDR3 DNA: TGTGCCAGCAGCTCCCTCCTAGCGGGGGGGCGGGGGGAGCTGTTTTTT; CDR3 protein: CASSSLLAGGRGELFF
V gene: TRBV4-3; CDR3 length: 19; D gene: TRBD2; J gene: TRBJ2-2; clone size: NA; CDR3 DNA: TGCGCCAGCAGCCAAGATTATCTAGCGGGAGGGAATTTGGACGGGGAGCTGTTTTTT; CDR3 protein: CASSQDYLAGGNLDGELFF